This T cell receptor (beta chain) came from a study of blood T cell repertoires in COVID-19. The overall study: Sources were T cells, B-cell-depleted T cells, or PBMCs; the material itself was cDNA or gDNA.

The CDR3 is 15 residues long. Per germline, CDR1 MDHEN and CDR2 SYDVKM. Unmatched junction bases numbered 5, after V lost 4 bases and J lost 3 bases. Study processing details: It was from reference gene primer amplification that nucleated cell counts were estimated. Using immunoSEQ multiplex PCR, the repertoire was profiled, and TCRdb retains in-frame clones only, with some absent. That table gives V, J and clone size, and the DNA gave D and trimming. Here the sample spans about 260,000 clones, 75% to 90% being singletons. Participants had their cohort set by participant-reported clinical history. The clonotype originates from a woman aged 30 to 39 with acute COVID-19. The sequenced sample was PBMCs or T cells enriched from blood (not recorded which). V usage is TRBV28 and J usage is TRBJ2-4; 8 bases line up with TRBD1. The CDR3 DNA reads as TGTGCCAGCAGTTCGACAGGGGTTGTCAAAAACATTCAGTACTTC. Protein sequence: CASSSTGVVKNIQYF.